Following are 8 T cell receptor gamma chains from one sample sequenced in a study of γδ T cells in repeated Plasmodium falciparum infection. Vgamma9/Vdelta2+ and Vdelta2-negative gammadelta T cells were flow-sorted from PBMC for bulk sequencing. TCRdb reprocessed the multiplex PCR reads using CATT. Among approximately 32,000 gamma-chain clones listed, over 1.3% were seen once. The sequenced sample was gamma-delta T cells from blood. The receptor set was obtained from a pool of human donors (malaria-infected and uninfected, not separated).

There are many counts of this clone. TCRdb pairs this DNA with a much larger clone's protein that differs at residue 11, likely a read error; the protein shown was translated from the DNA. This rearrangement joins TRGV9 to TRGJP. The CDR3 length is 16 residues. Germline V CDR1 and CDR2: GITISATS, ISYDGTV (reference sequence). The CDR3 loop reads CALWELQELGRKIKVF. CDR3 nucleotide sequence: TGTGCCTTGTGGGAGTTACAAGAGTTGGGCAGAAAAATCAAGGTATTT.

Notes on this clone: A read error is the likely source, as a far larger clone sits one nucleotide away. The sample carries other DNA sequences with the same CDR3. V and J are TRGV2 and TRGJ1 or TRGJ2. Here the J gene came from matching the DNA to germline, since TCRdb omits it. This CDR3 has 13 residues. V shed 0 bases and J 10 bases; nucleotides not matched to a gene: 9. CDR1 and CDR2 from the germline V gene are EGSNGY and YDSYNSKV. Here the CDR3 reads CATWDGPVGKKLF. The CDR3 nucleotides read TGTGCCACCTGGGACGGGCCTGTTGGGAAGAAACTCTTT.

This clone was detected a few times. The TCRdb protein, from a much larger clone, departs from this DNA's translation at residue 5, likely by read error; the protein shown derives from the DNA. The chain is built from TRGV2 and TRGJ1 or TRGJ2. The J gene, left out of TCRdb, was set here by checking the DNA against germline. CDR1 and CDR2 (germline): EGSNGY, YDSYNSKV. The CDR3 is 13 residues long. With V trimmed by 5 bases and J by 3 bases, 7 bases remained unmatched. The CDR3: CATWGRSYYKKLF. The CDR3 region has the DNA TGTGCCACCTGGGGCCGATCTTATTATAAGAAACTCTTT.

This clone was counted a few times. The TCRdb record carries a much larger clone's protein, which differs from this DNA's translation at residue 7; a read error is the likely cause, and the protein listed here is the DNA translation. The rearrangement uses TRGV9 and TRGJ1 or TRGJ2. Matching the DNA to germline supplied the J gene, which TCRdb does not give. The germline V gene encodes CDR1 GITISATS and CDR2 ISYDGTV (reference sequence). This CDR3 comprises 13 residues. Losses at the gene ends were 4 bases for V and 4 bases for J; bases not matched to a gene: 7. The CDR3 here is CALWDFLYYKKLF. Here the CDR3 DNA reads TGTGCCTTGTGGGATTTCTTGTATTATAAGAAACTCTTT.

A few counts support this clone. This DNA's translation differs at residue 9 from TCRdb's protein, which comes from a much larger clone; a read error is likely, and the protein shown is translated from the DNA. V usage is TRGV4 and J usage is TRGJP1. TCRdb offers no J gene call, so here the DNA was matched to germline to obtain one. Germline CDR1 and CDR2: EGSTGY and YDSYTSSV. CDR3 length equals 13 residues. CDR3 DNA sequence: TGTGCCACCTGGGATGGGGCTGGTGGGTTCAAGATATTT. This translates into CATWDGAGGFKIF.

By sample fraction, this clone is medium-sized. Other DNA sequences in the sample encode the same CDR3. The CDR3 bases are TGTGCCTTGTGGGAGATCCCAAAGAAACTCTTT. Its translation: CALWEIPKKLF. This sequence joins TRGV9 and TRGJ1 or TRGJ2. Trimming at V came to 3 bases and at J to 10 bases, leaving 6 bases not matched to a gene. Germline assignment: CDR1 GITISATS and CDR2 ISYDGTV (reference sequence). CDR3 length: 11 residues.

Ten or more counts support this clone. This sequence is one base from a far larger clone and is likely a read error. The sample carries other DNA sequences with the same CDR3. The chain recombines TRGV9 with TRGJ1 or TRGJ2. CDR3 length: 12 residues. Germline CDR1 is GITISATS and CDR2 is ISYDGTV (reference sequence). CDR3: CALWIRGFKKLF. In nucleotides, the CDR3 is TGTGCCCTGTGGATAAGGGGTTTTAAGAAACTCTTT.

This clone showed up many times. The amino acid sequence in TCRdb belongs to a much larger clone and departs from this DNA's translation at residue 4, likely a sequencing read error; the sequence shown is translated from the DNA. The same CDR3 is also encoded by other DNA sequences in this sample. V is TRGV9 and J is TRGJ1 or TRGJ2. The J gene is not listed in TCRdb, so it was assigned here from a DNA match to germline. The CDR3 extends over 15 amino acids. CDR1 GITISATS and CDR2 ISYDGTV come from the germline V gene (reference sequence). The CDR3 sequence: CALREVHPFYYKKLF. Here the CDR3 DNA reads TGTGCCTTGAGGGAGGTGCACCCCTTTTATTATAAGAAACTCTTT.